This T cell receptor (beta chain) was captured in a study of cytomegalovirus exposure and HLA in healthy donors. Study-wide findings and caveats: HLA-A and HLA-B allele assignments for most subjects were reportedly predicted accurately using TCR beta sequences. Later, an analysis showed that TCR beta chains associated with HLA were more clonally expanded than others that were equally common.

To note about this clone: Its specificity is unknown.

With 60 Vbeta and 13 Jbeta primers, the PCR was carried out. Assay used: immunoSEQ multiplex PCR; TCRdb lists only in-frame clones, some missing. In the table there are over 130,000 clones, 82% of which are singletons. The receptor comes from a male donor in good health and CMV-seronegative. The sample comprised PBMCs.

CDR3 in amino acids: CASSQEGREGGEQYF. In DNA form, the CDR3 reads TGCGCCAGCAGCCAAGAGGGGCGGGAGGGCGGCGAGCAGTACTTC. The chain links TRBV4-1 to TRBJ2-7; 9 bases are a match to TRBD2. The CDR3 covers 15 residues. J gave up 6 bases and V 0 bases, and 6 bases lay outside the gene matches. CDR1 and CDR2 from the germline V gene are MGHRA and YSYEKL.